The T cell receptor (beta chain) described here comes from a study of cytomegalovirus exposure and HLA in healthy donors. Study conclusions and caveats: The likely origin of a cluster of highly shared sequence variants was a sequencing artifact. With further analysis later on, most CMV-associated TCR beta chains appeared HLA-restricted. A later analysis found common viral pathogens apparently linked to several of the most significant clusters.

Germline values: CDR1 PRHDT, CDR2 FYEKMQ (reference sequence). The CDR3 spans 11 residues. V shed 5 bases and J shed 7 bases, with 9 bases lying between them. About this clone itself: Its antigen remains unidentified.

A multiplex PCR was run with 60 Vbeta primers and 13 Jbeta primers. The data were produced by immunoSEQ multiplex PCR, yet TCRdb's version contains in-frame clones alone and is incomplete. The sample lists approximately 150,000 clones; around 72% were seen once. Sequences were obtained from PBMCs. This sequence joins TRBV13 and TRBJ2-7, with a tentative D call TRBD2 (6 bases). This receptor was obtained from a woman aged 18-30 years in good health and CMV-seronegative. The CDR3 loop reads CASSAGGEQYF. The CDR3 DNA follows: TGTGCCAGCAGCGCCGGAGGGGAGCAGTACTTC.